This passage covers 9 T cell receptor beta chains from one sample sequenced in a study of T cells in Graves' hyperthyroidism and ophthalmopathy. Amplification yielded TCR beta CDR3 regions, with RNA transcripts as the source. The TCR CDR3 was amplified in a first-round RT-PCR using the HTBI primer set. TCRdb redid the calling of the multiplex PCR reads with MiXCR, one entry per CDR3 protein. The sample includes more than 300,000 distinct CDR3 sequences, about 13% of them seen just once. Input material: blood. The receptors shown here come from a young woman with Graves' hyperthyroidism.

This clonotype was seen at least ten times. The CDR3 loop is CASSASTGHYEQYF. Written as DNA, the CDR3 is TGTGCCAGCTCCGCGTCGACGGGCCACTACGAGCAGTACTTC. J is TRBJ2-7 and V is TRBV18; no clear D. Between the trimmed V and J ends, which lost 6 bases and 3 bases, there was a span of 15 bases. The CDR3 length is 14 residues. Germline V gene sequence: CDR1 KGHSH, CDR2 LQKENI.

This clonotype was seen at least ten times. The chain joins TRBV6-1 to TRBJ2-5, with D unresolved. The CDR3 consists of 13 residues. Deletions cut 4 bases from V and 1 base from J, with 7 bases between. The germline V gene encodes CDR1 MNHNS and CDR2 SASEGT. The CDR3 sequence: CASSGHPQETQYF. The CDR3 region has the DNA TGTGCCAGCAGTGGCCACCCCCAAGAGACCCAGTACTTC.

This chain links TRBV5-1 with TRBJ2-1, with D maybe TRBD2 (7 bases). V dropped 5 bases and J dropped 0 bases, with 18 bases sitting between them. The CDR3 totals 17 residues. CDR1 is SGHRS, CDR2 YFSETQ, per germline. CDR3 nucleotide sequence: TGCGCCAGCAGGAATAGGGGGGGACTGAGCTCCTACAATGAGCAGTTCTTC. It specifies CASRNRGGLSSYNEQFF.

This chain uses TRBV3-1 with TRBJ1-2; 9 nucleotides agree with TRBD1. CDR1 and CDR2 (germline): LGHDT, YNNKEL (reference sequence). J gave up 7 bases and V 3 bases, and 6 bases lay outside the gene matches. The CDR3 length is 14 residues. The CDR3 sequence is CASSHDGQGSGYTF. The CDR3 DNA is TGTGCCAGCAGCCACGATGGACAGGGGTCTGGCTACACCTTC.

Concerning this clonotype itself: The DNA is omitted, as the CDR3 cannot be located on it reliably, and the CDR3 follows TCRdb's listing. The rearrangement links TRBV6-1 to TRBJ2-7; TRBD2 was called by the table and not checked on the DNA. The germline CDR1 and CDR2 sequences are MNHNS and SASEGT. The CDR3 region is 17 residues in length, termini included. CDR3 loop: CASSFYICSAGGYEQYF.

This clonotype was picked up many times. The chain is built from TRBV28 and TRBJ1-3; D is uncertain. Between the trimmed V and J ends, which lost 6 bases and 0 bases, there was a span of 21 bases. The CDR3 is 18 residues long. Germline V gives CDR1 MDHEN, CDR2 SYDVKM. DNA of the CDR3: TGTGCCAGCAGCTCTATAACCTATGTCGGGAACTCTGGAAACACCATATATTTT. Amino acid sequence: CASSSITYVGNSGNTIYF.

There are many counts of this clonotype. This chain connects TRBV30 to TRBJ2-1, with D possibly matching TRBD1 (6 bases). Trimming removed 5 bases from V and 7 bases from J, with 15 bases in between. Germline CDR1 GTSNPN, CDR2 SVGIG (reference sequence). The CDR3 has 13 amino acids. The CDR3 sequence: CAWELGGRNEQFF. The CDR3 nucleotides read TGTGCCTGGGAATTAGGGGGTCGGAATGAGCAGTTCTTC.

This rearrangement joins TRBV19 to TRBJ1-4; no clear D gene. The CDR3 covers 15 residues. Germline CDR1 LNHDA, CDR2 SQIVND (reference sequence). The V gene lost 6 bases and the J gene lost 10 bases, with 21 bases spanning the gap. The CDR3 region has the DNA TGTGCCAGTAGGGGAACCGGGCCATACTCGGGAAAACTGTTTTTT. Protein product: CASRGTGPYSGKLFF.

This clonotype was counted at least ten times. The V and J genes are TRBV7-2 and TRBJ2-1; D gene ambiguous. Germline CDR1 is SGHTA and CDR2 is FQGNSA. Trimming left V 2 bases short and J 3 bases short, with 14 bases between. The CDR3 covers 16 residues. The CDR3 DNA follows: TGTGCCAGCAGCTTACTGAATTTTGTGGGCTACAATGAGCAGTTCTTC. It translates to CASSLLNFVGYNEQFF.